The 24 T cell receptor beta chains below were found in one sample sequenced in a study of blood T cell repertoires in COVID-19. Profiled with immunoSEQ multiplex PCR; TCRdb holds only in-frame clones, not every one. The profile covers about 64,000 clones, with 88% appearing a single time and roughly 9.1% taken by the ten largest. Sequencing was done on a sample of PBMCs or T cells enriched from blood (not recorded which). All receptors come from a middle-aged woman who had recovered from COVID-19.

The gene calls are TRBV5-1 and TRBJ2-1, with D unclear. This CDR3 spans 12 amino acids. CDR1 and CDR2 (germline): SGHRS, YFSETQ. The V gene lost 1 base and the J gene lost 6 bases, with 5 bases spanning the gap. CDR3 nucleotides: TGCGCCAGCAGCTTGCTTTTCAATGAGCAGTTCTTC. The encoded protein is CASSLLFNEQFF.

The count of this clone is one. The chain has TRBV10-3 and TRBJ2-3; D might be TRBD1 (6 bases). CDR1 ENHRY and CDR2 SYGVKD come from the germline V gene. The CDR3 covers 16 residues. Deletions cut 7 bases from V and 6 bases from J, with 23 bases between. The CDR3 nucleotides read TGTGCCATCACCCCGAATCTTGACAGGAAGGGGGATACGCAGTATTTT. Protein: CAITPNLDRKGDTQYF.

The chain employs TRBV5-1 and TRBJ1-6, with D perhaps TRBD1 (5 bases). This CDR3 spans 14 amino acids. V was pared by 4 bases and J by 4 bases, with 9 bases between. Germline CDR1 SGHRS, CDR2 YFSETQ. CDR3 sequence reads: CASSPRGYNSPLHF. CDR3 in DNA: TGCGCCAGCAGCCCGCGGGGGTATAATTCACCCCTCCACTTT. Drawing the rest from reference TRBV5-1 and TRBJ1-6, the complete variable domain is KAGVTQTPRYLIKTRGQQVTLSCSPISGHRSVSWYQQTPGQGLQFLFEYFSETQRNKGNFPGRFSGRQFSNSRSEMNVSTLELGDSALYLCASSPRGYNSPLHFGNGTRLTVT.

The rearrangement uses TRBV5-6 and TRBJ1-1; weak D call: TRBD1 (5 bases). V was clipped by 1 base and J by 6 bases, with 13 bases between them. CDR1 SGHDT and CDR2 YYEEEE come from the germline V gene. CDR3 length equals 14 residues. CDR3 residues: CASSLSTGWAEAFF. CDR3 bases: TGTGCCAGCAGCTTGAGTACAGGCTGGGCTGAAGCTTTCTTT.

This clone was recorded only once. This CDR3 reads CASMETGGTEAFF. As DNA, the CDR3 is TGTGCCAGCATGGAGACAGGGGGCACTGAAGCTTTCTTT. The V gene is TRBV3-1 (or the pseudogene TRBV3-2), the J gene TRBJ1-1; 9 bases agree with TRBD1. From germline, CDR1 is LGHDT and CDR2 YNNKEL (reference sequence). CDR3 length: 13 amino acids. The V segment lost 7 bases and the J segment 4 bases; nucleotides outside the gene matches: 4.

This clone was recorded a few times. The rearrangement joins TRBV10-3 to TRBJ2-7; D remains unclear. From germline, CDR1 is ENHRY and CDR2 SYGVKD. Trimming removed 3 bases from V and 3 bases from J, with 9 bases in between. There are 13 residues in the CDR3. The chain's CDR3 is CAISESQDYEQYF. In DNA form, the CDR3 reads TGTGCCATCAGTGAATCCCAGGACTACGAGCAGTACTTC.

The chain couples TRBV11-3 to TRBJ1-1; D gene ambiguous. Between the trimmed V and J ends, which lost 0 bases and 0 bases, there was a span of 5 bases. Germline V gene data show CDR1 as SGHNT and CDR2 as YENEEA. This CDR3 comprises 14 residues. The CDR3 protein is CASSLDPVNTEAFF. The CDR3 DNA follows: TGTGCCAGCAGCTTAGATCCGGTGAACACTGAAGCTTTCTTT.

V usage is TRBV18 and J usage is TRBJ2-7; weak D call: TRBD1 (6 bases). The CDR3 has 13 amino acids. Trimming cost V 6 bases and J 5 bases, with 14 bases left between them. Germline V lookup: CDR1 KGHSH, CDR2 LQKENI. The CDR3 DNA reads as TGTGCCAGCTCTCCCAACAGGGACCACGAGCAGTACTTC. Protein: CASSPNRDHEQYF.

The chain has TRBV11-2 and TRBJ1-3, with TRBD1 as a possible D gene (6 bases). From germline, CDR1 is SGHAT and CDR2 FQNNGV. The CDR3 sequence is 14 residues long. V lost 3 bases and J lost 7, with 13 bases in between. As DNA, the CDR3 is TGTGCCAGCAGCTTGTGGGGTAGGGGGAACACCATATATTTT. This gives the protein CASSLWGRGNTIYF. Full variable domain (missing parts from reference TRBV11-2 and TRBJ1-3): EAGVAQSPRYKIIEKRQSVAFWCNPISGHATLYWYQQILGQGPKLLIQFQNNGVVDDSQLPKDRFSAERLKGVDSTLKIQPAKLEDSAVYLCASSLWGRGNTIYFGEGSWLTVV.

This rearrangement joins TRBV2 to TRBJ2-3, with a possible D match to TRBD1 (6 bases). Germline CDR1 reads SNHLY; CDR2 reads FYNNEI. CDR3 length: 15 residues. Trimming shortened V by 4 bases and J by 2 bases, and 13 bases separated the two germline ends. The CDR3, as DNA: TGTGCCAGCAGTGCAGGGGCAGGTTCCACAGATACGCAGTATTTT. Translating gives CASSAGAGSTDTQYF.

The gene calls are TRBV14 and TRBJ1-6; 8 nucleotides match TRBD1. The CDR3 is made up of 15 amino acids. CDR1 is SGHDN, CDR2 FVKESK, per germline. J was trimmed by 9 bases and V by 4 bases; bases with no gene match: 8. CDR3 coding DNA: TGTGCCAGCAGCCCAGCGACAGGGGAAGGTTCACCCCTCCACTTT. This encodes CASSPATGEGSPLHF.

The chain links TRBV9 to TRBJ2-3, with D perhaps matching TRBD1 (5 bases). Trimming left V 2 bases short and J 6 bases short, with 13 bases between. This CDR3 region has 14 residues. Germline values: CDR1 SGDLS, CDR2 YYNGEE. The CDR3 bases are TGTGCCAGCAGCGTGGCAGGGTCAGCGGATACGCAGTATTTT. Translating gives CASSVAGSADTQYF.

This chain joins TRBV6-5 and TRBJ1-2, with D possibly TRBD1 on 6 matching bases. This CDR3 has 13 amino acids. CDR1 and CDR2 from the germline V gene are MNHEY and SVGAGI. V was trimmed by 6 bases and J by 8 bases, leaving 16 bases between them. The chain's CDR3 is CASRKTGQYGYTF. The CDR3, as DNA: TGTGCCAGCAGGAAAACAGGGCAATACGGCTACACCTTC.

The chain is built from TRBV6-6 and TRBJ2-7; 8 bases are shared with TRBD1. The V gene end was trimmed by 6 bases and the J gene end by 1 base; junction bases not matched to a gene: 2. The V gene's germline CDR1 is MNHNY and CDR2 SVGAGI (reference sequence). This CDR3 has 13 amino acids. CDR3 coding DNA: TGTGCCAGCAGCCGACAGGGGTCCTACGAGCAGTACTTC. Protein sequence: CASSRQGSYEQYF.

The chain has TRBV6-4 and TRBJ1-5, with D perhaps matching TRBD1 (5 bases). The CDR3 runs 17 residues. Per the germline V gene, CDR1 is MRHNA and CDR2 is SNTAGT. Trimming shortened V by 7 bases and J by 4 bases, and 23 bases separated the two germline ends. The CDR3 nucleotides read TGTGCCAGCAAGGGGACTACTGGGGGTGGGTATAATCAGCCCCAGCATTTT. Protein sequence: CASKGTTGGGYNQPQHF.

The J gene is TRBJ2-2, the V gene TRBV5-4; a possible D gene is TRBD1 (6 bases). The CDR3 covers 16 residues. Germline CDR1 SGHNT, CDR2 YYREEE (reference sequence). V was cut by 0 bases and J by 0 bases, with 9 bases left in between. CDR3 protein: CASSLARGTNTGELFF. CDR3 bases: TGTGCCAGCAGCTTGGCCAGGGGTACGAACACCGGGGAGCTGTTTTTT.

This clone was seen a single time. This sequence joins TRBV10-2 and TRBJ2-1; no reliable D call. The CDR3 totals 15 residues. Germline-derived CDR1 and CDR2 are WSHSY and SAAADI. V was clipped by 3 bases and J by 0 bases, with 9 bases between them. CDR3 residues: CASSDQPSSYNEQFF. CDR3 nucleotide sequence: TGCGCCAGCAGTGATCAGCCTAGCTCCTACAATGAGCAGTTCTTC.

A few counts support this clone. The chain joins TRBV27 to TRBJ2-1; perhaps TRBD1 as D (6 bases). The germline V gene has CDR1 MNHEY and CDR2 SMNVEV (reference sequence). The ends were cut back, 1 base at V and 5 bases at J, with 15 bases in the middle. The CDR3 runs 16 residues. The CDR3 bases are TGTGCCAGCAGTTTATTAGTCGTGCAGGGGCACAATGAGCAGTTCTTC. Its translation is CASSLLVVQGHNEQFF.

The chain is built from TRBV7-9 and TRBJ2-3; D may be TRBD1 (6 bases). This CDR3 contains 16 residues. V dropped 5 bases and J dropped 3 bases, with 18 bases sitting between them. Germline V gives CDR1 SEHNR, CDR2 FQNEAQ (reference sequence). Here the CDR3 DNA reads TGTGCCAGCAGCACTATCCGGGACATCCTAACAGATACGCAGTATTTT. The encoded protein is CASSTIRDILTDTQYF.

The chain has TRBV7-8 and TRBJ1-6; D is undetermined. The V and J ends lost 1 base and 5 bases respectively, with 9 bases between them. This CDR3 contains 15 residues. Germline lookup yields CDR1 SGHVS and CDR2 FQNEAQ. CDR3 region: CASSLVGSDNSPLHF. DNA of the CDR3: TGTGCCAGCAGCTTAGTGGGCTCAGATAATTCACCCCTCCACTTT.

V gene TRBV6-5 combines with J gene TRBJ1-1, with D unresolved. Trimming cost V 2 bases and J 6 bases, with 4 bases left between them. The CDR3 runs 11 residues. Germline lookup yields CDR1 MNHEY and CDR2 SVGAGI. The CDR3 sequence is CASSYLAEAFF. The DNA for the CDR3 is TGTGCCAGCAGTTACCTCGCTGAAGCTTTCTTT.

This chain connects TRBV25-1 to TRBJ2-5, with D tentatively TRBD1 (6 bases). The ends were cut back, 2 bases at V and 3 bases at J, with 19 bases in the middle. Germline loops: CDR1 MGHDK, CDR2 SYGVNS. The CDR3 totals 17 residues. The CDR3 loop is CASSEPTLIGGEETQYF. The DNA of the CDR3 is TGTGCCAGCAGTGAACCCACCCTAATAGGGGGAGAAGAGACCCAGTACTTC.

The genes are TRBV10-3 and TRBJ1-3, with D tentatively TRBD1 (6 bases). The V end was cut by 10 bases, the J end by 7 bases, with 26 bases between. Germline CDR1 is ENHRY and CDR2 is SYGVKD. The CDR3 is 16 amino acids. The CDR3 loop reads CATRGDTGFRINTIYF. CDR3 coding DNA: TGTGCCACCAGGGGCGATACAGGGTTTCGGATTAACACCATATATTTT.

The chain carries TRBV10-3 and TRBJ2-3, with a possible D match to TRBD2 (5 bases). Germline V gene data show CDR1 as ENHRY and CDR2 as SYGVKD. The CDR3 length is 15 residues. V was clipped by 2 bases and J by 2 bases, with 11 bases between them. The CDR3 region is CAISEDPSPTDTQYF. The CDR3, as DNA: TGTGCCATCAGTGAGGATCCTAGCCCCACAGATACGCAGTATTTT.